Listed below are T cell receptor beta chains from one sample, sequenced in a study of cytomegalovirus exposure and HLA in healthy donors. The repertoire was sequenced with immunoSEQ multiplex PCR; TCRdb's copy has only in-frame clones and lacks some. The table records over 90,000 clones, over 75% of them present only once. Sequenced material: PBMCs. These receptors all stem from a man in his forties in good health and CMV-seropositive. The CDR3 runs from the conserved cysteine through the conserved F or W. Fields, in order: clone size, D gene, V gene, J gene, CDR3 DNA, CDR3 protein. A D gene is named only where the DNA matches it firmly. Expanded clones get a size class; other rows say once, few or many, or leave the size out.

clone size: few
D gene: TRBD1
V gene: TRBV14
J gene: TRBJ1-2
CDR3 DNA: TGTGCCAGCAGTCGGACAGGCGTATATGGCTACACCTTC
CDR3 protein: CASSRTGVYGYTF

clone size: .
D gene: .
V gene: TRBV21-1
J gene: TRBJ2-7
CDR3 DNA: TGTGCCAGCGGACAGGGGAACTACGAGCAGTACTTC
CDR3 protein: CASGQGNYEQYF

clone size: .
D gene: .
V gene: TRBV2
J gene: TRBJ2-3
CDR3 DNA: TGTGCCAGTCATCCCGGGGATGCGCAGTATTTT
CDR3 protein: CASHPGDAQYF

clone size: .
D gene: .
V gene: TRBV19
J gene: TRBJ2-5
CDR3 DNA: TGTGCCAGTAGTATAGATCTTACGGTAAAAGAGACCCAGTACTTC
CDR3 protein: CASSIDLTVKETQYF

clone size: .
D gene: .
V gene: TRBV5-6
J gene: TRBJ1-3
CDR3 DNA: TGTGCCAGCAGCTTGTCCGGGTACGGAAACACCATATATTTT
CDR3 protein: CASSLSGYGNTIYF

clone size: .
D gene: .
V gene: TRBV29-1
J gene: TRBJ1-1
CDR3 DNA: TGCAGCGGCGGACAGCTGAACACTGAAGCTTTCTTT
CDR3 protein: CSGGQLNTEAFF

clone size: .
D gene: TRBD1
V gene: TRBV9
J gene: TRBJ2-1
CDR3 DNA: TGTGCCAGCAGCGTAGGGGGACAGGGGAACAATGAGCAGTTCTTC
CDR3 protein: CASSVGGQGNNEQFF

clone size: .
D gene: TRBD2
V gene: TRBV11-2
J gene: TRBJ2-1
CDR3 DNA: TGTGCCAGCAGCCCGGGGGGGAGCTCCTACAATGAGCAGTTCTTC
CDR3 protein: CASSPGGSSYNEQFF

clone size: .
D gene: .
V gene: TRBV5-4
J gene: TRBJ2-1
CDR3 DNA: TGTGCCAGCAGCTTGGCCGGCGGGGCCCCCAATGAGCAGTTCTTC
CDR3 protein: CASSLAGGAPNEQFF

clone size: .
D gene: .
V gene: TRBV6-5
J gene: TRBJ2-7
CDR3 DNA: TGTGCCAGCAGTTACGTGTCAGGGCTCTCCTACGAGCAGTACTTC
CDR3 protein: CASSYVSGLSYEQYF

clone size: .
D gene: TRBD2
V gene: TRBV5-1
J gene: TRBJ2-1
CDR3 DNA: TGCGCCAGCAGCTTCCCCCTAGCGGGGGGCAATGAGCAGTTCTTC
CDR3 protein: CASSFPLAGGNEQFF

clone size: .
D gene: TRBD2
V gene: TRBV11-2
J gene: TRBJ2-7
CDR3 DNA: TGTGCCAGCAGCTCCCCGCGAACTAGCGGGGGCTACGAGCAGTACTTC
CDR3 protein: CASSSPRTSGGYEQYF

clone size: .
D gene: .
V gene: TRBV7-8
J gene: TRBJ2-7
CDR3 DNA: TGTGCCAGCAGCTTACTCCCCAGGCCAACCTACGAGCAGTACTTC
CDR3 protein: CASSLLPRPTYEQYF

clone size: .
D gene: .
V gene: TRBV19
J gene: TRBJ2-3
CDR3 DNA: TGTGCCAGTAGTCCCGGTGAGGGGGGGGCGGGAGATACGCAGTATTTT
CDR3 protein: CASSPGEGGAGDTQYF

clone size: .
D gene: TRBD1
V gene: TRBV6-1
J gene: TRBJ2-3
CDR3 DNA: TGTGCCAGCAGTGTAACCCCGGGACAGGGTGGTGGTACGCAGTATTTT
CDR3 protein: CASSVTPGQGGGTQYF

clone size: once
D gene: .
V gene: TRBV28
J gene: TRBJ2-7
CDR3 DNA: TGTGCCAGCACACCGGCAGGGAGGTACGAGCAGTACTTC
CDR3 protein: CASTPAGRYEQYF

clone size: .
D gene: TRBD1
V gene: TRBV19
J gene: TRBJ1-1
CDR3 DNA: TGTGCCAGTAGCCTGCCGGGACAGGTGAACACTGAAGCTTTCTTT
CDR3 protein: CASSLPGQVNTEAFF

clone size: .
D gene: .
V gene: TRBV30
J gene: TRBJ1-2
CDR3 DNA: TGTGCCTGGAGGCCAACAGGGTTAAACTATGGCTACACCTTC
CDR3 protein: CAWRPTGLNYGYTF

clone size: .
D gene: TRBD1
V gene: TRBV6-1
J gene: TRBJ2-1
CDR3 DNA: TGTGCCAGCAGTGCCTTCCCCGGGACAGGGACATTGAATGAGCAGTTCTTC
CDR3 protein: CASSAFPGTGTLNEQFF

clone size: .
D gene: .
V gene: TRBV30
J gene: TRBJ1-2
CDR3 DNA: TGTGCCTGGAGTTATCTCTATGGCTACACCTTC
CDR3 protein: CAWSYLYGYTF

clone size: once
D gene: .
V gene: TRBV15
J gene: TRBJ1-5
CDR3 DNA: TGTGCCACCTGGACAGCCAATCAGCCCCAGCATTTT
CDR3 protein: CATWTANQPQHF

clone size: .
D gene: .
V gene: TRBV21-1
J gene: TRBJ2-7
CDR3 DNA: TGTGCCAGCAGCAAGGCGGGAGTCCACTACGAGCAGTACTTC
CDR3 protein: CASSKAGVHYEQYF

clone size: .
D gene: TRBD2
V gene: TRBV9
J gene: TRBJ2-7
CDR3 DNA: TGTGCCAGCAGCCCTAGTCCTAGCGGGAGCTCCTACGAGCAGTACTTC
CDR3 protein: CASSPSPSGSSYEQYF

clone size: .
D gene: TRBD2
V gene: TRBV5-4
J gene: TRBJ2-4
CDR3 DNA: TGTGCCAGCAGCTCCCCACCGGGAGGGCCTGTCAAAAACATTCAGTACTTC
CDR3 protein: CASSSPPGGPVKNIQYF

clone size: .
D gene: TRBD1
V gene: TRBV6-1
J gene: TRBJ1-2
CDR3 DNA: TGTGCCAGCAAGGTGGGCCCGACAGGGAGCTATGGCTACACCTTC
CDR3 protein: CASKVGPTGSYGYTF

clone size: .
D gene: .
V gene: TRBV5-1
J gene: TRBJ1-1
CDR3 DNA: TGCGCCAGCAGCCCTCTTCGAGTAGCTGAAGCTTTCTTT
CDR3 protein: CASSPLRVAEAFF

clone size: .
D gene: TRBD1
V gene: TRBV7-9
J gene: TRBJ2-4
CDR3 DNA: TGTGCCAGCAGCTTTGGACAGGGGGCGAACATTCAGTACTTC
CDR3 protein: CASSFGQGANIQYF

clone size: once
D gene: .
V gene: TRBV19
J gene: TRBJ1-5
CDR3 DNA: TGTGCCAGTAGTATACGGGGTTACAATCAGCCCCAGCATTTT
CDR3 protein: CASSIRGYNQPQHF

clone size: .
D gene: .
V gene: TRBV28
J gene: TRBJ2-2
CDR3 DNA: TGTGCCAGCAGTTTAACCCCGGGACTGAACACCGGGGAGCTGTTTTTT
CDR3 protein: CASSLTPGLNTGELFF

clone size: .
D gene: .
V gene: TRBV27
J gene: TRBJ1-5
CDR3 DNA: TGTGCCAGCAGTTTAGTGGGGGCGCGCAATCAGCCCCAGCATTTT
CDR3 protein: CASSLVGARNQPQHF

clone size: .
D gene: TRBD2
V gene: TRBV30
J gene: TRBJ2-1
CDR3 DNA: TGTGCCTGGGTGGCGGGAGTGTTAGTTAGCGGTGGGGAGCAGTTCTTC
CDR3 protein: CAWVAGVLVSGGEQFF

clone size: .
D gene: TRBD1
V gene: TRBV28
J gene: TRBJ1-2
CDR3 DNA: TGTGCCAGCAGGACAGGGGGGTCCTATGGCTACACCTTC
CDR3 protein: CASRTGGSYGYTF

clone size: .
D gene: .
V gene: TRBV7-2
J gene: TRBJ2-3
CDR3 DNA: TGTGCCAGCGCCCTCGCCCAAGAGGCGCAGTATTTT
CDR3 protein: CASALAQEAQYF

clone size: .
D gene: TRBD1
V gene: TRBV4-1
J gene: TRBJ2-7
CDR3 DNA: TGCGCCAGCAGCCAATCGGACAGGGGGTCCTACGAGCAGTACTTC
CDR3 protein: CASSQSDRGSYEQYF

clone size: .
D gene: TRBD1
V gene: TRBV4-1
J gene: TRBJ1-2
CDR3 DNA: TGCGCCAGCAGCCAATCGGACAGGAGCAGAGGCTACACCTTC
CDR3 protein: CASSQSDRSRGYTF

clone size: .
D gene: TRBD2
V gene: TRBV5-1
J gene: TRBJ2-7
CDR3 DNA: TGCGCCAGCAGCAGTACTGTTAGCGGGACTAGCGGCCGGGAGCAGTACTTC
CDR3 protein: CASSSTVSGTSGREQYF

clone size: .
D gene: .
V gene: TRBV5-1
J gene: TRBJ1-1
CDR3 DNA: TGCGCCAGCAGCTTGGGGGGGGGATCGCGAACTGAAGCTTTCTTT
CDR3 protein: CASSLGGGSRTEAFF

clone size: .
D gene: TRBD1
V gene: TRBV9
J gene: TRBJ1-5
CDR3 DNA: TGTGCCAGCAGCGGACAGGGGAACAATCAGCCCCAGCATTTT
CDR3 protein: CASSGQGNNQPQHF

clone size: .
D gene: .
V gene: TRBV11-1
J gene: TRBJ1-2
CDR3 DNA: TGTGCCAGCAGCTTAGAGACATATGATGGCTACACCTTC
CDR3 protein: CASSLETYDGYTF

clone size: .
D gene: .
V gene: TRBV11-2
J gene: TRBJ1-1
CDR3 DNA: TGTGCCAGCAGCTTAGTCGGGTCAGCGAACACTGAAGCTTTCTTT
CDR3 protein: CASSLVGSANTEAFF

clone size: .
D gene: TRBD1
V gene: TRBV4-1
J gene: TRBJ1-1
CDR3 DNA: TGCGCCAGCAGCCCAGGAACCGACAGGGCTGGTGTAGCTTTCTTT
CDR3 protein: CASSPGTDRAGVAFF

clone size: .
D gene: .
V gene: TRBV9
J gene: TRBJ2-1
CDR3 DNA: TGTGCCAGCAGCGTAGACCAAGGACAGACCAATGAGCAGTTCTTC
CDR3 protein: CASSVDQGQTNEQFF

clone size: once
D gene: TRBD1
V gene: TRBV5-1
J gene: TRBJ2-1
CDR3 DNA: TGCGCCAGCAGCTTGGGACAGGGGGCTTATGAGCAGTTCTTC
CDR3 protein: CASSLGQGAYEQFF

clone size: few
D gene: .
V gene: TRBV19
J gene: TRBJ1-3
CDR3 DNA: TGTGCCAGTAGTACGGTGGACAGTGGAAACACCATATATTTT
CDR3 protein: CASSTVDSGNTIYF

clone size: .
D gene: TRBD1
V gene: TRBV6-1
J gene: TRBJ1-2
CDR3 DNA: TGTGCCAGCAGTGGTGGGGTCCTTAAGACAGGGTATGGCTACACCTTC
CDR3 protein: CASSGGVLKTGYGYTF

clone size: .
D gene: .
V gene: TRBV5-5
J gene: TRBJ1-2
CDR3 DNA: TGTGCCAGCAGCTTCTATCCGAGCGGCTACACCTTC
CDR3 protein: CASSFYPSGYTF

clone size: few
D gene: .
V gene: TRBV19
J gene: TRBJ2-7
CDR3 DNA: TGTGCCAGTAGTATAAGTTCAGGGGTCTACGAGCAGTACTTC
CDR3 protein: CASSISSGVYEQYF

clone size: .
D gene: .
V gene: TRBV5-1
J gene: TRBJ2-2
CDR3 DNA: TGCGCCAGCAGCTTGCCCAGGACTAACACCGGGGAGCTGTTTTTT
CDR3 protein: CASSLPRTNTGELFF

clone size: .
D gene: .
V gene: TRBV28
J gene: TRBJ1-2
CDR3 DNA: TGTGCCAGCAGTCCTGACTTTAACTATGGCTACACCTTC
CDR3 protein: CASSPDFNYGYTF

clone size: .
D gene: TRBD1
V gene: TRBV6-1
J gene: TRBJ2-7
CDR3 DNA: TGTGCCAGCAGTGAAGCGCGGGGACAGGGGGTTTACGAGCAGTACTTC
CDR3 protein: CASSEARGQGVYEQYF

clone size: once
D gene: .
V gene: TRBV18
J gene: TRBJ2-3
CDR3 DNA: TGTGCCAGCTCCTCGGCGGCAGATACGCAGTATTTT
CDR3 protein: CASSSAADTQYF

clone size: .
D gene: .
V gene: TRBV6-1
J gene: TRBJ1-3
CDR3 DNA: TGTGCCAGCAGTGAAGAGCCTGGAAACACCATATATTTT
CDR3 protein: CASSEEPGNTIYF

clone size: few
D gene: .
V gene: TRBV5-4
J gene: TRBJ1-1
CDR3 DNA: TGTGCCAGCAGCTTGGAGCAGGGCGGTACTGAAGCTTTCTTT
CDR3 protein: CASSLEQGGTEAFF

clone size: .
D gene: TRBD2
V gene: TRBV11-2
J gene: TRBJ2-7
CDR3 DNA: TGTGCCAGCAGCTTAGACCGGACTAGTTCTTACGAGCAGTACTTC
CDR3 protein: CASSLDRTSSYEQYF